This T cell receptor beta chain comes out of a study of T-cell memory formation after mild COVID-19. Whole-study results and caveats: Clones which contracted sat mainly in CM and EM if CD4+, and in EMRA if CD8+. Cross-reactive memory seemingly joined, as some responding clones were found in pre-infection memory.

From germline, CDR1 is MNHEY and CDR2 SVGAGI. V gave up 5 bases and J gave up 5 bases, with 9 bases separating them. The CDR3 loop spans 12 amino acids. The authors produced TCR alpha and TCR beta cDNA libraries with sample barcodes and UMIs by 5'RACE using constant-segment primers. Using its own MiXCR run on the 5' RACE reads, TCRdb lists one record per CDR3 protein. The sample holds roughly 410,000 distinct CDR3 sequences, 20% to 25% seen once. About this clonotype: What it recognizes is unknown.

The material sequenced was PBMCs or a T cell subset sorted from them (not recorded which). The chain combines TRBV6-5 with TRBJ1-2; possible D gene TRBD1, 5 bases. This TCR derives from an adult woman who had mild COVID-19 (a few samples of this study predate the infection). Cell type and time point are not known. The CDR3 is CASSQGRYGYTF. The CDR3 region has the DNA TGTGCCAGCAGTCAGGGAAGATATGGCTACACCTTC.